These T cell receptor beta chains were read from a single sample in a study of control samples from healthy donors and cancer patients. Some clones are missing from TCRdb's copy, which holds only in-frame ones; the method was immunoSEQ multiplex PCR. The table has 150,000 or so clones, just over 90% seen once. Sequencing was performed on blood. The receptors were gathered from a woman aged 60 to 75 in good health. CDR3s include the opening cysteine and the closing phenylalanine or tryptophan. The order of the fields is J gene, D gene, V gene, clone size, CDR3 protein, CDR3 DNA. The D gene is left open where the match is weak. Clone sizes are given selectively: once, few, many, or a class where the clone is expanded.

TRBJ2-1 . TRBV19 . CASQPRDGYNEQFF TGTGCCAGTCAACCGAGGGACGGCTACAATGAGCAGTTCTTC
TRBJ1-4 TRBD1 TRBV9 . CASSVSQGATNEKLFF TGTGCCAGCAGCGTATCCCAGGGGGCGACTAATGAAAAACTGTTTTTT
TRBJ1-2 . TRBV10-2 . CASVPGLGGYGYTF TGCGCCAGCGTTCCGGGACTGGGCGGTTATGGCTACACCTTC
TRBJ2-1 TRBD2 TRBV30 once CAWVGGLAGTSSYNEQFF TGTGCCTGGGTGGGGGGACTAGCGGGGACGAGCTCCTACAATGAGCAGTTCTTC
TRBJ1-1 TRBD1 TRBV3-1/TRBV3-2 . CASSQDLGDRWLVYTEAFF TGTGCCAGCAGCCAAGATCTTGGGGACAGGTGGTTAGTCTACACTGAAGCTTTCTTT
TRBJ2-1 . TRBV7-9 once CASSLSPPASYNEQFF TGTGCCAGCAGCTTATCCCCACCTGCCTCCTACAATGAGCAGTTCTTC
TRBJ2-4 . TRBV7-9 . CASSLGLAKNIQYF TGTGCCAGCAGCTTAGGACTAGCCAAAAACATTCAGTACTTC
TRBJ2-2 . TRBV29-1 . CSVGVLGGVNTGELFF TGCAGCGTTGGAGTCTTGGGCGGGGTCAACACCGGGGAGCTGTTTTTT
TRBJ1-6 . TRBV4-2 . CASSPSRAGNNSPLHF TGTGCCAGCAGCCCCTCCAGGGCAGGGAATAATTCACCCCTCCACTTT
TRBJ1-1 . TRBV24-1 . CATSDFSDCYQDTEAFF TGTGCCACCAGTGATTTCTCTGACTGTTATCAGGACACTGAAGCTTTCTTT
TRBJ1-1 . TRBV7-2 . CASSLVLGLGDTEAFF TGTGCCAGCAGCTTAGTTCTGGGGTTGGGTGACACTGAAGCTTTCTTT